This T cell receptor (beta chain) was documented in a study of T cells after somatic rescue of genetic block. Repertoires were generated with immunoSEQ multiplex PCR, while TCRdb's copy carries only in-frame clones and drops some. The table records roughly 70,000 clones, 92% of them present only once. Germline-derived CDR1 and CDR2 are SGHRS and YFSETQ. V was clipped by 4 bases and J by 0 bases, with 14 bases between them. The CDR3 loop spans 16 amino acids. This chain links TRBV5-1 with TRBJ1-3, with a possible D match to TRBD1 (5 bases). The sample taken for sequencing was peripheral blood mononuclear cells (PBMCs). This clonotype was sampled from a man in his forties. The CDR3 here is CASSPSDSYSGNTIYF. The CDR3 DNA reads as TGCGCCAGCAGCCCATCTGACAGCTACTCTGGAAACACCATATATTTT.